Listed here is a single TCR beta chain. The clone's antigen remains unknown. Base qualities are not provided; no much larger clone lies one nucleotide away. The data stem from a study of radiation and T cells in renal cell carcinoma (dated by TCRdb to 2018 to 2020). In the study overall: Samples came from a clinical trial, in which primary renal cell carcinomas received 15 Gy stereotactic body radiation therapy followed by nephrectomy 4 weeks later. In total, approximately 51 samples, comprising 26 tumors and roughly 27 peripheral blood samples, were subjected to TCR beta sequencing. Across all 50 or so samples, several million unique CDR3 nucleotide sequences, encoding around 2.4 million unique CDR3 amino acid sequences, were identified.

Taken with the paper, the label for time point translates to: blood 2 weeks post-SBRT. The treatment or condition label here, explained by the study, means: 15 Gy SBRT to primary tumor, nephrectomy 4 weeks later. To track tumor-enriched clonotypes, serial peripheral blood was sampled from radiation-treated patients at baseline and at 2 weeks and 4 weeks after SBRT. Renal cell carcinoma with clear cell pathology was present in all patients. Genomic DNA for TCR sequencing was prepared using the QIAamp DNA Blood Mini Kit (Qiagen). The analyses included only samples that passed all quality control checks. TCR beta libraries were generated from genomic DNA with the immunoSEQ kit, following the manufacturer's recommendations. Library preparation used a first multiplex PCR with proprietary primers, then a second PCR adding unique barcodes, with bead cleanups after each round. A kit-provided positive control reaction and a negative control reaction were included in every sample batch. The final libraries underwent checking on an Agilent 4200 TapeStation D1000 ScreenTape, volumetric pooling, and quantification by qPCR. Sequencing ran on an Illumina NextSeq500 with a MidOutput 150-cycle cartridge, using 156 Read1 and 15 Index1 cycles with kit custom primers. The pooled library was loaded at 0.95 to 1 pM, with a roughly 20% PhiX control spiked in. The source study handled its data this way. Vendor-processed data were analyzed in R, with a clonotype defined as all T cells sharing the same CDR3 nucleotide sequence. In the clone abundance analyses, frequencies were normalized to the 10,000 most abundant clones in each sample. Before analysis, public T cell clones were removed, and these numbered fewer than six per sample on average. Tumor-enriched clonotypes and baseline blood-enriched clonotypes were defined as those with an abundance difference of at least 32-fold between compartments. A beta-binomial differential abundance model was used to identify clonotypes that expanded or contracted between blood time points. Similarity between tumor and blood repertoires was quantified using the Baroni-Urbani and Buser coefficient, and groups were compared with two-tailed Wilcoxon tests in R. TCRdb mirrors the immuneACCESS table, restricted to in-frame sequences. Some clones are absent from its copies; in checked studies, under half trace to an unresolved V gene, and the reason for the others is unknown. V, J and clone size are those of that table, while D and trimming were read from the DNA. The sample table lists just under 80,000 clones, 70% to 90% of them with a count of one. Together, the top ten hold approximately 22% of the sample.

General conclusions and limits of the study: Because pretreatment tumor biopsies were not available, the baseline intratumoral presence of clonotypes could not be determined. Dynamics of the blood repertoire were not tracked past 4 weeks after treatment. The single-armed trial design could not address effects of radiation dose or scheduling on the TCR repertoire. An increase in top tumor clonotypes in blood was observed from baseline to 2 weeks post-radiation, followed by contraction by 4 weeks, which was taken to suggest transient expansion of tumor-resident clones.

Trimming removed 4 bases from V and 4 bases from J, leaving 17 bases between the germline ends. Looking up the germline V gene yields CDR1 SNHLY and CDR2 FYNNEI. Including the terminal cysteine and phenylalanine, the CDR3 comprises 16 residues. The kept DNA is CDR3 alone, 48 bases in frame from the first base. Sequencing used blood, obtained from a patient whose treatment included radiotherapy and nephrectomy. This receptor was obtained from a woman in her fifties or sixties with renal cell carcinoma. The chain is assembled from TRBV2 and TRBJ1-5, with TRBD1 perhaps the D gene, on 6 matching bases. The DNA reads TGTGCCAGCAGTGTGGAGGCGGGCACAGGGAATCAGCCCCAGCATTTT. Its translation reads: CASSVEAGTGNQPQHF.